A single sample gave rise to the 6 T cell receptor beta chains below, sequenced in a study of T cell responses to AZD1222 COVID-19 vaccine. The repertoire was sequenced with immunoSEQ multiplex PCR; TCRdb's copy has only in-frame clones and lacks some. Among around 200,000 clones listed, about 90% were seen once. The sample in question was peripheral blood, obtained on day 0 of AZD1222 vaccination. The receptors come from an adult in good health.

For the CDR3, the DNA is TGTGCCAGCAGTTACGGTAGGGGCGGAGAGACCCAGTACTTC. It specifies CASSYGRGGETQYF. The chain recombines TRBV27 with TRBJ2-5, with D possibly TRBD1 on 5 matching bases. V dropped 4 bases and J dropped 4 bases, with 13 bases sitting between them. Per germline, CDR1 MNHEY and CDR2 SMNVEV (reference sequence). The CDR3 contains 14 residues.

Turning to this clone: The sample holds other DNA sequences that translate to the same CDR3. This chain uses TRBV9 with TRBJ2-2; D gene uncertain. With 0 bases removed from V and 8 bases from J, the gap between germline ends came to 5 bases. Germline lookup yields CDR1 SGDLS and CDR2 YYNGEE. CDR3 size: 12 residues. In nucleotides, the CDR3 is TGTGCCAGCAGCGTAGGCAGTGGGGAGCTGTTTTTT. It yields the protein CASSVGSGELFF.

The chain recombines TRBV3-1 (or the pseudogene TRBV3-2) with TRBJ2-7; 8 bases align to TRBD2. The V segment lost 0 bases and the J segment 1 base; nucleotides outside the gene matches: 14. The germline V gene has CDR1 LGHDT and CDR2 YNNKEL (reference sequence). CDR3 length: 19 residues. CDR3 nucleotide sequence: TGTGCCAGCAGCCAAGATCGGGGGGGCCGGGCAACCAAGTCCTACGAGCAGTACTTC. It encodes CASSQDRGGRATKSYEQYF.

This clone was seen only once. The chain is built from TRBV5-4 and TRBJ1-6; TRBD1 might be the D (5 bases). This CDR3 is 13 amino acids long. V was cut by 3 bases and J by 10 bases, with 11 bases left in between. CDR1 is SGHNT and CDR2 is YYREEE in the germline V gene (reference sequence). The CDR3 bases are TGTGCCAGCAGCTGGGGGACTGGGTCACCCCTCCACTTT. Encoded protein: CASSWGTGSPLHF.

This clone came up once. The rearrangement uses TRBV7-8 and TRBJ2-1; tentative D call: TRBD2 (6 bases). The germline CDR1 and CDR2 sequences are SGHVS and FQNEAQ. Trimming removed 5 bases at V and 2 bases at J, with 13 bases between. The CDR3 contains 15 residues. The CDR3 DNA sequence: TGTGCCAGCAGCCTTAGCGGAGCTCCCTACAATGAGCAGTTCTTC. It encodes CASSLSGAPYNEQFF.

The V and J genes are TRBV27 and TRBJ2-3; 11 bases are a match to TRBD2. The CDR3 extends over 15 amino acids. V dropped 3 bases and J dropped 4; count of bases not matched to a gene: 3. Germline V CDR1 and CDR2: MNHEY, SMNVEV (reference sequence). CDR3 in DNA: TGTGCCAGCAGTTTTAGCGGGAGGGGGGCAGATACGCAGTATTTT. This sequence encodes CASSFSGRGADTQYF.